A single T cell receptor (beta chain) is shown here with its context. The antigen is not known. These data come from a study of post-analysis software for immune sequencing data. The wider study: Relapsing-remitting, secondary progressive and progressive-relapsing forms made up the multiple sclerosis disease courses.

Whole-study results and caveats: When patients were compared with controls, 5 or 6 TRBV segments were more frequent, TRBV5-6, TRBV5-1 and TRBV20-1 among them. Significantly lower normalized Chao1 diversity was found in patients with multiple sclerosis relative to controls.

The authors incorporated unique molecular identifiers into the TCR beta cDNA libraries. TCRdb itself ran the PCR reads through MiXCR, one entry per CDR3 protein. The data hold some 700,000 distinct CDR3 sequences, with approximately 60% observed a single time. CDR1 and CDR2 (germline): SEHNR, FQNEAQ (reference sequence). V shed 0 bases and J 9 bases; nucleotides not matched to a gene: 12. This CDR3 has 16 residues. This chain uses TRBV7-9 with TRBJ1-2; 8 bases line up with TRBD1. This sequence was found in a girl between 2 and 10 years old with multiple sclerosis. The sample taken for sequencing was blood. The CDR3 loop reads CASSLAGLGDRWSYTF. The CDR3, as DNA: TGTGCCAGCAGCTTAGCGGGCTTGGGGGACAGGTGGAGCTACACCTTC.